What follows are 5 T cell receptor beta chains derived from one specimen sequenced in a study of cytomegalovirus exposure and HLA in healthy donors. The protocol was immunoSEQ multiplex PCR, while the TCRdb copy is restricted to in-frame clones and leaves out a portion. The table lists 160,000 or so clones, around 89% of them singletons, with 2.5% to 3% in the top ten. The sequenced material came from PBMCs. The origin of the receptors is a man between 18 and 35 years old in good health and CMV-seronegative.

In DNA form, the CDR3 reads TGCGCCAGTTACCCGCTGACAGAGAACACTGAAGCTTTCTTT. Residues: CASYPLTENTEAFF. This chain uses TRBV5-1 with TRBJ1-1, with TRBD1 as a possible D gene (5 bases). With 8 bases removed from V and 1 base from J, the gap between germline ends came to 15 bases. Germline values: CDR1 SGHRS, CDR2 YFSETQ. The CDR3 sequence is 14 residues long.

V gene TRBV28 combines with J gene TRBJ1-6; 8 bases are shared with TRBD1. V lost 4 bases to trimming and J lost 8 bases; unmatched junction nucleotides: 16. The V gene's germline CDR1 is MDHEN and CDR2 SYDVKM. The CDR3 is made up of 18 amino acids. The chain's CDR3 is CASSSQTAGGMVDSPLHF. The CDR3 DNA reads TGTGCCAGCAGTTCCCAAACCGCAGGGGGCATGGTGGATTCACCCCTCCACTTT.

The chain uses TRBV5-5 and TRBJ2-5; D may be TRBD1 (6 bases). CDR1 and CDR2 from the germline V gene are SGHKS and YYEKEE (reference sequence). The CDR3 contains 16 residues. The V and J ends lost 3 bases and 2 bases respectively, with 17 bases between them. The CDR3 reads CASSSDGQTPQETQYF. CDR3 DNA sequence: TGTGCCAGCAGCTCAGACGGACAGACCCCTCAAGAGACCCAGTACTTC.

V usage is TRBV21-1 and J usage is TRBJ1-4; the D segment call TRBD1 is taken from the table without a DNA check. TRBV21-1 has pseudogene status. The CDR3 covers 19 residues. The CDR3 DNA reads TGTGCCAGCAGCAAAGTACTTACTTTTCTGGCAGGTAGTAATGAAAAACTGTTTTTT. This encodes CASSKVLTFLAGSNEKLFF.

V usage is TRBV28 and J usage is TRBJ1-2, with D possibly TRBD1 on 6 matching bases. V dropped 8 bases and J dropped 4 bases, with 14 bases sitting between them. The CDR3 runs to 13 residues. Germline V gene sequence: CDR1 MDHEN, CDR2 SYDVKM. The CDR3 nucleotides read TGTGCCAGCCGATCCGCAGGGGCCTATGGCTACACCTTC. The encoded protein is CASRSAGAYGYTF.